The 6 T cell receptor beta chains below were found in one sample sequenced in a study of T cell responses to AZD1222 COVID-19 vaccine. TCRdb keeps only in-frame clones here, not all; method: immunoSEQ multiplex PCR. The sample carries more than 150,000 clones, 75% to 90% recorded once. Sequencing was performed on peripheral blood, taken on day 0 of AZD1222 vaccination. These receptors were obtained from an adult in good health.

The V gene is TRBV11-1, the J gene TRBJ2-3, with D possibly matching TRBD2 (5 bases). V was trimmed by 2 bases and J by 5 bases, leaving 14 bases between them. Germline lookup yields CDR1 SGHAT and CDR2 FQDESV (reference sequence). The CDR3 totals 15 residues. CDR3 residues: CASSLLEGGRDTQYF. Here the CDR3 DNA reads TGTGCCAGCAGCTTATTAGAAGGAGGAAGAGATACGCAGTATTTT. The full variable domain, its missing parts supplied by reference TRBV11-1 and TRBJ2-3, is EAEVAQSPRYKITEKSQAVAFWCDPISGHATLYWYRQILGQGPELLVQFQDESVVDDSQLPKDRFSAERLKGVDSTLKIQPAELGDSAMYLCASSLLEGGRDTQYFGPGTRLTVL.

This rearrangement joins TRBV30 to TRBJ2-4; D not resolved. The V gene's germline CDR1 is GTSNPN and CDR2 SVGIG (reference sequence). CDR3 size: 15 residues. The ends were cut back, 0 bases at V and 0 bases at J, with 9 bases in the middle. In DNA form, the CDR3 reads TGTGCCTGGAGTGTGGGTGCCTTAGCCAAAAACATTCAGTACTTC. This sequence encodes CAWSVGALAKNIQYF. Supplemented by reference TRBV30 and TRBJ2-4, the full variable domain reads SQTIHQWPATLVQPVGSPLSLECTVEGTSNPNLYWYRQAAGRGLQLLFYSVGIGQISSEVPQNLSASRPQDRQFILSSKKLLLSDSGFYLCAWSVGALAKNIQYFGAGTRLSVL.

The rearrangement links TRBV19 to TRBJ1-5, with 11 bases matching TRBD1. The CDR3 has 16 amino acids. Per the germline V gene, CDR1 is LNHDA and CDR2 is SQIVND (reference sequence). V shed 3 bases, J shed 7 bases, and the junction held 8 bases outside the gene matches. In DNA form, the CDR3 reads TGTGCCAGTAGTATCACAGGGACAGGGGGATGGCAGCCCCAGCATTTT. This encodes CASSITGTGGWQPQHF.

The chain combines TRBV24-1 with TRBJ2-5; no reliable D call. CDR1 is KGHDR and CDR2 is SFDVKD in the germline V gene. Trimming removed 7 bases at V and 4 bases at J, with 12 bases between. The CDR3 is made up of 13 amino acids. The CDR3 is CATRGSGSETQYF. The DNA of the CDR3 is TGTGCCACCAGAGGTAGTGGGTCAGAGACCCAGTACTTC.

The chain has TRBV18 and TRBJ2-5; TRBD1 might be the D (5 bases). Germline CDR1 is KGHSH and CDR2 is LQKENI. Deletions cut 0 bases from V and 5 bases from J, with 10 bases between. This CDR3 contains 14 residues. CDR3 nucleotides: TGTGCCAGCTCACCACCGTCAGGGATGGAGACCCAGTACTTC. Its translation is CASSPPSGMETQYF.

This clone has only one observation. The rearrangement joins TRBV5-4 to TRBJ2-5; possibly TRBD1 or TRBD2 for D (5 bases each). The CDR3 is made up of 13 amino acids. CDR1 and CDR2 (germline): SGHNT, YYREEE (reference sequence). The V gene lost 5 bases and the J gene lost 2 bases, with 10 bases spanning the gap. DNA of the CDR3: TGTGCCAGCAGTGAGGGGCAACAAGAGACCCAGTACTTC. Protein product: CASSEGQQETQYF.